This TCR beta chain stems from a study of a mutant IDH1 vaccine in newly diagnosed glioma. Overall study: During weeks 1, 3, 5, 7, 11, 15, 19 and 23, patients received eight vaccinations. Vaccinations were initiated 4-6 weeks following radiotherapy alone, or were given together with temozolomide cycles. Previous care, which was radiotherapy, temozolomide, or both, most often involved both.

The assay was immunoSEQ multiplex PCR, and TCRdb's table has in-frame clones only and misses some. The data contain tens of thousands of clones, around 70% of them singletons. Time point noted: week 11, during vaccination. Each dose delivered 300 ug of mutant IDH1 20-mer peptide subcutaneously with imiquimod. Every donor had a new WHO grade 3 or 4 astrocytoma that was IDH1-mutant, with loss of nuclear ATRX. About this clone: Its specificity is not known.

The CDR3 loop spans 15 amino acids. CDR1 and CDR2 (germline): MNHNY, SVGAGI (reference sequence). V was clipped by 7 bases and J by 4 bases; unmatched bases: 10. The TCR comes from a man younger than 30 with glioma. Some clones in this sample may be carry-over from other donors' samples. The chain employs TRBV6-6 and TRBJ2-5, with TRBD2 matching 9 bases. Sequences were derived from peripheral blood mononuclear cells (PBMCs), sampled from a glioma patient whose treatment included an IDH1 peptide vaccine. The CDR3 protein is CASKLAGGFGETQYF. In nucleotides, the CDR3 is TGTGCCAGCAAATTGGCGGGAGGGTTTGGAGAGACCCAGTACTTC.